This T cell receptor beta chain is drawn from a study of long-term antiretroviral therapy in people with HIV. General study results and limits: Relative to transplant donor controls, diversity remained lower despite increasing after ART. HIV repertoires showed narrower CDR3 length ranges than controls. Clones with expansion before ART led the repertoire at all time points. Blood, drawn from about 2004 to 2018, may reflect older ART regimens.

The CDR3 loop spans 14 amino acids. V shed 5 bases, J shed 5 bases, and the junction held 5 bases outside the gene matches. Germline CDR1 reads SEHNR; CDR2 reads FQNEAQ (reference sequence). As concerns this clone: Its antigen remains unknown.

Sequencing relied on immunoSEQ assay v3.0, run at survey level. Method: immunoSEQ multiplex PCR; TCRdb's copy keeps in-frame clones and lacks some. The sample has 20,000 to 25,000 clones, about 91% seen once. The clonotype originates from a woman between 50 and 59 years old with HIV. Sequenced here: unsorted PBMCs, sampled 4.4 years after starting antiretroviral therapy. The chain recombines TRBV7-9 with TRBJ1-1; 10 bases map to TRBD1. CDR3 bases: TGTGCCAGCAGCAGAAGACAGGGGGCTACTGAAGCTTTCTTT. It is translated as CASSRRQGATEAFF.